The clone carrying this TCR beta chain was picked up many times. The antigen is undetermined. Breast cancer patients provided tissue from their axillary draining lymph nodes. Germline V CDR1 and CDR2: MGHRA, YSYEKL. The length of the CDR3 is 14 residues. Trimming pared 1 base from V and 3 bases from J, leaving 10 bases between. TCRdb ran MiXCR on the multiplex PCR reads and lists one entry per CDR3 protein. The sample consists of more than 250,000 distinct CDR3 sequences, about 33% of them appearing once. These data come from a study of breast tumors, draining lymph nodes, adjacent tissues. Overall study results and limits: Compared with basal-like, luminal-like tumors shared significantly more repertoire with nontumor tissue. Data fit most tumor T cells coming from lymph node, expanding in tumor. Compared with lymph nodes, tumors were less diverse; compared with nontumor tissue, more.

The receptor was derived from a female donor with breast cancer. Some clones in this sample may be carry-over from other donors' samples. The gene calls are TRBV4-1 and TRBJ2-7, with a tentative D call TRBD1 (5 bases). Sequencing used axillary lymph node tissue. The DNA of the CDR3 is TGCGCCAGCAGCCAAGGACAGCAGTACTACGAGCAGTACTTC. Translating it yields CASSQGQQYYEQYF.